The present T cell receptor (beta chain) was sequenced within a study of control samples from healthy donors and cancer patients. CDR1 is MDHEN and CDR2 is SYDVKM in the germline V gene. This CDR3 comprises 22 residues. Unmatched junction bases numbered 21, after V lost 3 bases and J lost 2 bases. TCRdb's table, derived via immunoSEQ multiplex PCR, lists solely in-frame clones and lacks some. The table lists around 50,000 clones, approximately 89% of them singletons, with roughly 1.5% in the top ten. This TCR came from a man aged 35-49 years with colorectal cancer. The sequencing input was PBMCs. V gene TRBV28 combines with J gene TRBJ2-3; 12 positions match TRBD2. The DNA for the CDR3 is TGTGCCAGCAGTTTGTATGGCCGACTAGCGGGAGAATGGATAGGGGCCACAGATACGCAGTATTTT. Translating it yields CASSLYGRLAGEWIGATDTQYF.